This T cell receptor (beta chain) is drawn from a study of T cells in Graves' hyperthyroidism and ophthalmopathy. Study results and caveats: Most clonotypes expanded in thyroid above 0.001 were likewise present in blood.

What was amplified from RNA transcripts were TCR beta CDR3 regions. The HTBI set primed first-round TCR CDR3 RT-PCR. TCRdb reanalysed the multiplex PCR reads using MiXCR and keeps one entry per CDR3 protein. This table holds roughly 500,000 distinct CDR3 sequences, approximately 49% found once. Many counts were recorded for this clonotype. Its antigen is unknown. CDR1 and CDR2 (germline): LGHNA, YNFKEQ. The CDR3 consists of 16 residues. Between the trimmed V and J ends, which lost 0 bases and 0 bases, there was a span of 9 bases. The gene calls are TRBV4-2 and TRBJ1-5; TRBD1 is a possible D gene (6 bases). The clonotype was recovered from an adult woman with Graves' disease, either hyperthyroidism or ophthalmopathy (not recorded which). Sequencing used peripheral blood or thyroid tissue (not recorded which). The CDR3 spells CASSQETGISNQPQHF. For the CDR3, the DNA is TGTGCCAGCAGCCAAGAAACAGGGATTAGCAATCAGCCCCAGCATTTT.